This is a list of T cell receptor beta chains from one sample in a study of control samples from healthy donors and cancer patients. Profiling relied on immunoSEQ multiplex PCR, and the TCRdb table lists in-frame clones only, not all of them. The table lists under 60,000 clones, over 90% of them singletons, with around a quarter in the top ten. Material for sequencing was PBMCs. The source is a woman in her fifties or sixties with head and neck cancer. CDR3s include the opening cysteine and the closing phenylalanine or tryptophan. Fields, in order: clone size, D gene, J gene, V gene, CDR3 protein, CDR3 DNA. D genes are given only for firm matches. The size of a clone is reported for some rows only, either as once, few or many, or as a class for expanded clones.

.	.	TRBJ2-1	TRBV13	CASSRGFREGYNEQFF	TGTGCCAGCAGCCGGGGGTTCAGGGAAGGCTACAATGAGCAGTTCTTC
.	TRBD2	TRBJ2-1	TRBV6-4	CASSGTSEDEQFF	TGTGCCAGCAGCGGGACTAGCGAAGATGAGCAGTTCTTC
few	.	TRBJ1-5	TRBV28	CASSFLLGGQPQHF	TGTGCCAGCAGTTTCCTCCTGGGGGGACAGCCCCAGCATTTT
.	.	TRBJ1-2	TRBV9	CASSPSGAGYGYTF	TGTGCCAGCAGCCCCTCCGGGGCAGGGTATGGCTACACCTTC
.	TRBD2	TRBJ2-1	TRBV7-3	CASSLNRGGPYNEQFF	TGTGCCAGCAGCTTAAATCGCGGGGGGCCCTACAATGAGCAGTTCTTC
.	.	TRBJ2-1	TRBV2	CASKPATVNEQFF	TGTGCCAGCAAACCGGCGACCGTCAATGAGCAGTTCTTC
.	TRBD2	TRBJ2-1	TRBV7-2	CASSPGTSGSYEQFF	TGTGCCAGCAGCCCCGGGACTAGCGGGAGCTATGAGCAGTTCTTC
.	.	TRBJ1-2	TRBV30	CAWSRGAEYGYTF	TGTGCCTGGAGTCGGGGGGCGGAATATGGCTACACCTTC
.	TRBD2	TRBJ2-2	TRBV2	CASKVGGGASGELFF	TGTGCCAGCAAGGTCGGCGGGGGGGCTTCCGGGGAGCTGTTTTTT
.	TRBD1	TRBJ1-1	TRBV6-6	CASRPGQGEAFF	TGTGCCAGCAGACCCGGACAGGGTGAAGCTTTCTTT
.	TRBD2	TRBJ2-7	TRBV28	CASKKREMSYEQYF	TGTGCCAGCAAGAAGCGGGAGATGTCCTACGAGCAGTACTTC
.	TRBD2	TRBJ2-1	TRBV5-6	CASSQGLAGGFNEQFF	TGTGCCAGCAGCCAAGGCCTAGCGGGGGGCTTCAATGAGCAGTTCTTC
.	TRBD2	TRBJ2-5	TRBV2	CASSASGGPWETQYF	TGTGCCAGCTCGGCTAGCGGGGGGCCGTGGGAGACCCAGTACTTC
once	.	TRBJ2-1	TRBV14	CASSQDGRAYNEQFF	TGTGCCAGCAGCCAAGATGGACGGGCCTACAATGAGCAGTTCTTC
.	.	TRBJ1-6	TRBV9	CASSEGGHHNSPLHF	TGTGCCAGCAGCGAAGGGGGACACCATAATTCACCCCTCCACTTT
once	.	TRBJ2-3	TRBV5-1	CASSLVKGGHTDTQYF	TGCGCCAGCAGCTTGGTGAAGGGGGGGCATACAGATACGCAGTATTTT
.	.	TRBJ2-7	TRBV6-1	CASSEDALATYEQYF	TGTGCCAGCAGTGAAGATGCTCTCGCCACCTACGAGCAGTACTTC
.	.	TRBJ1-3	TRBV6-5	CASSYGGAYSGNTIYF	TGTGCCAGCAGTTACGGAGGAGCTTACTCTGGAAACACCATATATTTT
.	TRBD1	TRBJ2-7	TRBV14	CASSQGDSIEQYF	TGTGCCAGCAGCCAAGGGGACAGCATTGAGCAGTACTTC
.	.	TRBJ2-1	TRBV19	CASRSSRVALNNEQFF	TGTGCCAGTAGGAGTTCCCGGGTAGCGCTAAACAATGAGCAGTTCTTC
.	.	TRBJ1-6	TRBV7-2	CASSLAYRESPLHF	TGTGCCAGCAGCTTAGCGTACAGGGAGTCACCCCTCCACTTT
.	.	TRBJ2-7	TRBV27	CASSFSGSYEQYF	TGTGCCAGCAGTTTTAGCGGCTCTTACGAGCAGTACTTC
.	.	TRBJ2-5	TRBV6-5	CASSFFGRQETQYF	TGTGCCAGCAGTTTCTTTGGACGTCAAGAGACCCAGTACTTC
.	.	TRBJ1-2	TRBV6-2/TRBV6-3	CASSRDGSRGYTF	TGTGCCAGCAGCCGGGACGGATCTAGGGGCTACACCTTC
once	.	TRBJ2-7	TRBV11-3	CASSFGPGSYEQYF	TGTGCCAGCAGCTTTGGCCCTGGCTCCTACGAGCAGTACTTC
.	.	TRBJ1-5	TRBV2	CASRTNRDQPQHF	TGTGCCAGCAGGACGAACAGGGATCAGCCCCAGCATTTT
.	TRBD1	TRBJ1-1	TRBV10-3	CAAGTGSTEAFF	TGTGCCGCTGGGACAGGGAGCACTGAAGCTTTCTTT
.	.	TRBJ1-1	TRBV11-3	CASSLRTDTEAFF	TGTGCCAGCAGCTTACGGACGGACACTGAAGCTTTCTTT
.	TRBD1	TRBJ2-1	TRBV5-1	CASSGQGMDEQFF	TGCGCCAGCTCAGGACAGGGGATGGACGAGCAGTTCTTC
.	.	TRBJ1-2	TRBV4-1	CASGQGHDAYGYTF	TGCGCCAGCGGCCAAGGACATGACGCTTATGGCTACACCTTC
.	TRBD1	TRBJ2-5	TRBV7-8	CASSPTGQGVETQYF	TGTGCCAGCAGCCCCACCGGACAGGGGGTCGAGACCCAGTACTTC
.	.	TRBJ1-1	TRBV10-3	CAISEELGWGTEAFF	TGTGCCATCAGTGAGGAATTAGGATGGGGCACTGAAGCTTTCTTT
once	TRBD1	TRBJ2-3	TRBV29-1	CSVEMGQSTDTQYF	TGCAGCGTTGAAATGGGACAGAGCACAGATACGCAGTATTTT
.	.	TRBJ2-5	TRBV5-6	CASSLMDTAQETQYF	TGTGCCAGCAGTTTGATGGACACAGCCCAAGAGACCCAGTACTTC
.	TRBD1	TRBJ1-2	TRBV5-3	CARSLRQGLDSNYGYTF	TGTGCCAGAAGCTTGAGACAGGGCCTAGACTCTAACTATGGCTACACCTTC
once	.	TRBJ2-7	TRBV27	CASSGGPDYEQYF	TGTGCCAGCAGTGGCGGCCCTGACTACGAGCAGTACTTC
.	.	TRBJ2-3	TRBV3-1/TRBV3-2	CASSQGTKSTDTQYF	TGTGCCAGCAGCCAAGGGACGAAGAGCACAGATACGCAGTATTTT
.	TRBD1	TRBJ1-6	TRBV3-1/TRBV3-2	CASSQEDRGNSPLHF	TGTGCCAGCAGCCAAGAGGACAGGGGGAATTCACCCCTCCACTTT
.	.	TRBJ1-2	TRBV2	CASSDIQGRGYTF	TGTGCCAGCAGTGACATACAGGGACGTGGCTACACCTTC
.	.	TRBJ1-2	TRBV5-6	CASTSLGGRGYGYTF	TGTGCCAGCACTTCCTTGGGGGGGAGAGGCTATGGCTACACCTTC
few	.	TRBJ1-5	TRBV3-1/TRBV3-2	CASSPDSSNQPQHF	TGTGCCAGCAGTCCCGACAGTAGCAATCAGCCCCAGCATTTT
.	TRBD1	TRBJ1-1	TRBV2	CASHYQGDTEAFF	TGTGCCAGCCATTATCAGGGGGACACTGAAGCTTTCTTT